Below, 21 T cell receptor beta chains from the same sample are listed, as sequenced in a study of vaccination and CD4 T cells after COVID-19 (dated by TCRdb to between 2022 and 2023). The antigens of these receptors remain unknown. The sample's treatment or condition label is to be understood as: roughly 10-day PBMC culture with coronavirus spike peptide pools or control peptides (ViraFEST assay). CD4+ T cells from unexposed donors were collected before the COVID-19 pandemic (2011-2018). Preparation of the library involved PCR. Instrument used: Illumina iSeq 100. At the Johns Hopkins FTIC core, DNA from the cultured CD4+ T cells underwent TCR sequencing with the Oncomine TCR Beta short-read assay. TCRdb reran the public reads through fastp at Q25 and MiXCR, keeping productive beta chains. Entries are consolidated by CDR3 protein sequence, retaining the most common genes and DNA. In all, the sample holds about 7,200 distinct CDR3 sequences, and around 31% of those were seen once. The ten largest clones take up roughly 28% of the sample.

Sequenced: CD4+ T cells from blood, cultured in vitro. Receptors originate from a human donor in good health.

This chain joins TRBV15 and TRBJ2-7, with D possibly being TRBD2 (6 bases). V dropped 5 bases and J dropped 1 base, with 12 bases sitting between them. Germline V gene data show CDR1 as LNHNV and CDR2 as YYDKDF (reference sequence). The CDR3 consists of 14 residues. The CDR3 DNA reads TGTGCCACCAGCTCCCGCGGGGTTTCCTACGAGCAGTACTTC. Translated, it gives CATSSRGVSYEQYF.

The chain couples TRBV19 to TRBJ1-3; the D is unclear. The CDR3 contains 15 residues. Germline V gene sequence: CDR1 LNHDA, CDR2 SQIVND (reference sequence). V gave up 3 bases and J gave up 2 bases, with 11 bases separating them. The CDR3 loop is CASSINESPGNTIYF. The CDR3 DNA reads as TGTGCCAGTAGTATCAACGAAAGTCCTGGAAACACCATATATTTT.

The chain couples TRBV5-1 to TRBJ2-5; D might be TRBD2 (5 bases). In germline, CDR1 is SGHRS, CDR2 YFSETQ. There are 13 residues in the CDR3. Deletions cut 4 bases from V and 5 bases from J, with 12 bases between. The CDR3 loop reads CASSRGRSETQYF. CDR3 DNA: TGCGCCAGCAGCAGAGGGCGGTCGGAGACCCAGTACTTC.

This clonotype has just a few counts. Because the CDR3's place on the DNA is in doubt, the DNA is left out and the CDR3 is given as listed by TCRdb. The chain carries TRBV7-5 and TRBJ1-2; the table's TRBD1 call for D was not verified on the DNA. TRBV7-5 has pseudogene status. 13 amino acids form the CDR3, both terminal residues included. The CDR3 region is CISVPEAGDGYTF.

Here the CDR3 reads CASRLTGGGEETQYF. Written as DNA, the CDR3 is TGTGCCAGCAGACTTACAGGGGGCGGGGAGGAGACCCAGTACTTC. The chain joins TRBV6-1 to TRBJ2-5; 9 positions match TRBD1. This CDR3 has 15 amino acids. Trimming removed 6 bases from V and 5 bases from J; junction bases left unmatched: 10. Germline CDR1 MNHNS, CDR2 SASEGT.

The chain couples TRBV6-1 to TRBJ1-5; no clear D. Trimming removed 4 bases from V and 6 bases from J, with 13 bases in between. CDR3 length: 14 residues. Germline assignment: CDR1 MNHNS and CDR2 SASEGT. The DNA of the CDR3 is TGTGCCAGCAGTGCGCGGGGAGAAATTCAGCCCCAGCATTTT. Translating it yields CASSARGEIQPQHF.

The rearrangement uses TRBV6-1 and TRBJ2-7; 12 bases agree with TRBD1. CDR3 length equals 14 residues. Trimming cost V 6 bases and J 7 bases; bases outside gene matches: 7. Germline V gene data show CDR1 as MNHNS and CDR2 as SASEGT. The CDR3 protein is CASRKGQGAREQYF. CDR3 sequence (DNA): TGTGCCAGCAGAAAGGGACAGGGGGCGAGAGAGCAGTACTTC.

The chain is built from TRBV20-1 and TRBJ2-3; the D is unclear. The CDR3 has 15 amino acids. Trimming shortened V by 0 bases and J by 1 base, and 11 bases separated the two germline ends. Germline lookup yields CDR1 DFQATT and CDR2 SNEGSKA (reference sequence). CDR3 sequence: CSAREPRSGTDTQYF. DNA for the CDR3: TGCAGTGCTAGAGAGCCCCGGTCGGGCACAGATACGCAGTATTTT.

The V gene is TRBV15, the J gene TRBJ1-1, with 8 bases matching TRBD1. This CDR3 comprises 20 residues. The V gene's germline CDR1 is LNHNV and CDR2 YYDKDF (reference sequence). J was trimmed by 2 bases and V by 4 bases; bases with no gene match: 21. In nucleotides, the CDR3 is TGTGCCACCAGCACCAACAGGGGGGGTTATTCTAAGTTGGGCAACACTGAAGCTTTCTTT. Its translation is CATSTNRGGYSKLGNTEAFF.

The V call is TRBV20-1, the J call TRBJ1-5, with TRBD1 matching over 7 bases. The CDR3 length is 16 residues. V trimming: 0 bases; J trimming: 3 bases; junction bases outside the gene matches: 8. Germline CDR1 reads DFQATT; CDR2 reads SNEGSKA (reference sequence). CDR3 sequence reads: CSARDLQGIDNQPQHF. As DNA, the CDR3 is TGCAGTGCTAGAGATCTACAGGGGATAGACAATCAGCCCCAGCATTTT.

The chain carries TRBV30 and TRBJ2-6; D unclear. V lost 6 bases and J 0 bases, leaving 6 bases between the germline ends. This CDR3 has 13 residues. Germline V gene data show CDR1 as GTSNPN and CDR2 as SVGIG (reference sequence). The CDR3 nucleotides read TGTGCCTGTAGTCCCTCTGGGGCCAACGTCCTGACTTTC. Translation: CACSPSGANVLTF.

This clonotype was detected only a few times. The chain couples TRBV2 to TRBJ2-5; D gene unclear. Germline-derived CDR1 and CDR2 are SNHLY and FYNNEI. The CDR3 loop spans 13 amino acids. Trimming took off 4 bases at V and 3 bases at J, with 9 bases between the two ends. CDR3 protein: CASSASRKETQYF. Here the CDR3 DNA reads TGTGCCAGCAGTGCCTCTAGAAAAGAGACCCAGTACTTC.

This clonotype was picked up a small number of times. V and J are TRBV4-2 and TRBJ1-5; D may be TRBD1 (5 bases). Trimming removed 0 bases from V and 6 bases from J, with 6 bases in between. This CDR3 comprises 13 residues. Germline V lookup: CDR1 LGHNA, CDR2 YNFKEQ. The CDR3 sequence: CASSQEGRQPQHF. The CDR3 bases are TGTGCCAGCAGCCAAGAGGGGCGTCAGCCCCAGCATTTT.

This chain uses TRBV18 with TRBJ2-1, with a possible D match to TRBD1 (6 bases). Between the trimmed V and J ends, which lost 3 bases and 7 bases, there was a span of 10 bases. The CDR3 runs to 13 residues. Germline-derived CDR1 and CDR2 are KGHSH and LQKENI. The chain's CDR3 is CASSPGQGNEQFF. In nucleotides, the CDR3 is TGTGCCAGCTCACCGGGGCAGGGGAATGAGCAGTTCTTC.

A few counts support this clonotype. This chain connects TRBV2 to TRBJ1-1; D is possibly TRBD1 (5 bases). V was trimmed by 5 bases and J by 6 bases, leaving 13 bases between them. Per germline, CDR1 SNHLY and CDR2 FYNNEI. The CDR3 extends over 13 amino acids. The CDR3 region has the DNA TGTGCCAGCAGTTGGACGGGGCGGTCTGAAGCTTTCTTT. Translation: CASSWTGRSEAFF.

A few counts support this clonotype. The rearrangement joins TRBV20-1 to TRBJ2-7, with D perhaps being TRBD1 or TRBD2 (5 bases each). The V gene's germline CDR1 is DFQATT and CDR2 SNEGSKA (reference sequence). The CDR3 spans 13 residues. The V end was cut by 3 bases, the J end by 2 bases, with 11 bases between. The CDR3: CSASYGAPYEQYF. The CDR3 DNA sequence: TGCAGTGCTAGTTACGGGGCGCCCTACGAGCAGTACTTC.

V gene TRBV7-9 combines with J gene TRBJ2-2; D remains unclear. The CDR3 contains 11 residues. Trimming cost V 2 bases and J 5 bases, with 0 bases left between them. Germline assignment: CDR1 SEHNR and CDR2 FQNEAQ (reference sequence). CDR3 amino acids: CASSLTGELFF. The CDR3 DNA follows: TGTGCCAGCAGCTTAACCGGGGAGCTGTTTTTT.

The rearrangement uses TRBV11-1 and TRBJ2-7, with D maybe TRBD2 (7 bases). The CDR3 spans 18 residues. The germline V gene has CDR1 SGHAT and CDR2 FQDESV (reference sequence). The V end lost 8 bases, the J end lost 0 bases, and 26 bases lay between the germline ends. The CDR3 nucleotides are TGTGCCAGCCGATCTTCACCCCTCGGGGGGCTTCCCTCCTACGAGCAGTACTTC. It translates to CASRSSPLGGLPSYEQYF. Supplemented by reference TRBV11-1 and TRBJ2-7, the full variable domain reads EAEVAQSPRYKITEKSQAVAFWCDPISGHATLYWYRQILGQGPELLVQFQDESVVDDSQLPKDRFSAERLKGVDSTLKIQPAELGDSAMYLCASRSSPLGGLPSYEQYFGPGTRLTVT.

The chain joins TRBV6-1 to TRBJ1-5, with 8 bases fitting TRBD1. V lost 8 bases to trimming and J lost 4 bases; unmatched junction nucleotides: 10. Germline-derived CDR1 and CDR2 are MNHNS and SASEGT. This CDR3 is built from 15 residues. The CDR3 coding sequence is TGTGCCAGCCAGTATTATAGGGACAGGAATCAGCCCCAGCATTTT. This translates into CASQYYRDRNQPQHF.

In its sample, this clonotype was seen a few times. V is TRBV7-9 and J is TRBJ2-1; D gene ambiguous. V shed 4 bases and J shed 3 bases, with 4 bases lying between them. The CDR3 has 12 residues. Germline CDR1 is SEHNR and CDR2 is FQNEAQ (reference sequence). The CDR3 DNA follows: TGTGCCAGCAGCTGGGACTACAATGAGCAGTTCTTC. Translated, it gives CASSWDYNEQFF.

Only a few counts were recorded for this clonotype. V usage is TRBV29-1 and J usage is TRBJ1-1; maybe TRBD1 (5 bases). The CDR3 runs 12 residues. Germline loops: CDR1 SQVTM, CDR2 ANQGSEA. The V gene lost 6 bases and the J gene lost 1 base, with 9 bases spanning the gap. As DNA, the CDR3 is TGCAGCGTAATGACAGCGAACACTGAAGCTTTCTTT. As protein: CSVMTANTEAFF.